This record concerns one T cell receptor beta chain sequence. Its specificity is not known. RNA transcripts provided the source from which TCR beta CDR3 regions were amplified. The HTBI primer set served for first-round RT-PCR of the TCR CDR3. Using its own MiXCR run on the multiplex PCR reads, TCRdb lists one record per CDR3 protein. The repertoire holds more than 550,000 distinct CDR3 sequences, with around a sixth as singletons. This specimen belongs to a study of T cells in Graves' hyperthyroidism and ophthalmopathy. Study-level results: Blood also showed most of the thyroid clonotypes that were expanded above 0.001.

Hyperthyroidism of Graves' type that showed no ophthalmopathy progression within 18 months was stable. Subjects aged 18 to 65 presented with newly diagnosed hyperthyroidism of less than 2 months' duration. PBMCs were sourced from roughly 9.3 ml fresh peripheral blood. V was cut by 6 bases and J by 1 base, with 9 bases left in between. The CDR3 has 13 amino acids. V and J are TRBV12-3 or TRBV12-4 and TRBJ1-1; D call uncertain. This TCR came from a man in his fifties or sixties with Graves' hyperthyroidism. Sequenced input: blood. Here the CDR3 DNA reads TGTGCCAGCAGCCACCTAGGGAACACTGAAGCTTTCTTT. Translating it yields CASSHLGNTEAFF.